Shown below are 16 T cell receptor beta chains from a single sample sequenced in a study of blood T cells in healthy people across ages. A J-beta primer mix and a sample-barcoded 5' primer were used in a second PCR of roughly 6 to 12 cycles. Each CDR3 protein gets one entry after TCRdb re-called the 5' RACE reads with MiXCR. The repertoire includes some 1.5 million distinct CDR3 sequences, approximately 43% of them detected once, and 4% sits in the top ten. Material: blood. These receptors were taken from a young woman in good health.

The chain carries TRBV9 and TRBJ2-3; no reliable D call. V was clipped by 2 bases and J by 2 bases, with 6 bases between them. The CDR3 length is 13 residues. The V gene's germline CDR1 is SGDLS and CDR2 YYNGEE. Written as DNA, the CDR3 is TGTGCCAGCAGCGTGTTCTTCACAGATACGCAGTATTTT. It is translated as CASSVFFTDTQYF.

This clonotype came up a few times. This chain connects TRBV5-1 to TRBJ1-2, with 10 bases fitting TRBD1. The trim removed 3 bases at V and 5 bases at J, leaving 7 bases unmatched. Per the germline V gene, CDR1 is SGHRS and CDR2 is YFSETQ. The CDR3 is made up of 15 amino acids. The CDR3 sequence is CASSSGTGVFYGYTF. The DNA for the CDR3 is TGCGCCAGCAGCTCCGGGACAGGGGTATTTTATGGCTACACCTTC.

The chain links TRBV12-3 or TRBV12-4 to TRBJ1-1; TRBD1 might be the D (6 bases). There are 13 residues in the CDR3. V was shortened by 11 bases and J by 6 bases, with 19 bases between the two germline ends. Here the CDR3 DNA reads TGTGCCGGAAGACAGGCGCCGGACCCTGAAGCTTTCTTT. It translates to CAGRQAPDPEAFF.

The chain links TRBV20-1 to TRBJ1-4; D is unclear. From germline, CDR1 is DFQATT and CDR2 SNEGSKA (reference sequence). The CDR3 length is 11 residues. The V end was cut by 6 bases, the J end by 10 bases, with 12 bases between. CDR3 bases: TGCAGTGCCCCCACTTTAGGAAAACTGTTTTTT. It specifies CSAPTLGKLFF.

In this sample, this clonotype turned up a few times. The V gene is TRBV7-6, the J gene TRBJ1-1; D call uncertain. The germline V gene has CDR1 SGHVS and CDR2 FNYEAQ. The CDR3 consists of 14 residues. Trimming cost V 3 bases and J 4 bases, with 12 bases left between them. Here the CDR3 DNA reads TGTGCCAGCAGCTTGGAGGGAATGGTCACTGAAGCTTTCTTT. Its protein product is CASSLEGMVTEAFF.

This clonotype occurred many times. The V and J genes are TRBV12-3 or TRBV12-4 and TRBJ2-7; D is perhaps TRBD2 (6 bases). The CDR3 extends over 13 amino acids. V lost 3 bases and J lost 3, with 9 bases in between. The DNA for the CDR3 is TGTGCCAGCAGTTTCAGGACTAACTACGAGCAGTACTTC. Translation: CASSFRTNYEQYF.

V is TRBV7-9 and J is TRBJ1-1; a possible D gene is TRBD1 (5 bases). V lost 5 bases to trimming and J lost 3 bases, with 13 bases between them. The CDR3 spans 14 residues. Germline V lookup: CDR1 SEHNR, CDR2 FQNEAQ (reference sequence). CDR3 in amino acids: CASSQAGEYTEAFF. The CDR3, as DNA: TGTGCCAGCAGCCAAGCGGGGGAGTACACTGAAGCTTTCTTT. The full variable domain, with the rest looked up from reference TRBV7-9 and TRBJ1-1, is DTGVSQNPRHKITKRGQNVTFRCDPISEHNRLYWYRQTLGQGPEFLTYFQNEAQLEKSRLLSDRFSAERPKGSFSTLEIQRTEQGDSAMYLCASSQAGEYTEAFFGQGTRLTVV.

J is TRBJ1-2 and V is TRBV7-2; D gene unclear. Germline CDR1 reads SGHTA; CDR2 reads FQGNSA. Trimming cost V 5 bases and J 0 bases, with 16 bases left between them. This CDR3 region has 16 residues. The CDR3: CASSLELALTNYGYTF. CDR3 sequence (DNA): TGTGCCAGCAGCCTAGAGCTGGCCCTCACTAACTATGGCTACACCTTC.

This CDR3 is CASSQGLAGLRDYEQYF. In nucleotides, the CDR3 is TGTGCCAGCAGCCAAGGACTAGCGGGATTGAGAGACTACGAGCAGTACTTC. This chain links TRBV11-1 with TRBJ2-7; 12 nucleotides align to TRBD2. V was clipped by 5 bases and J by 3 bases; unmatched bases: 11. The CDR3 sequence is 17 residues long. Looked up from germline, CDR1 is SGHAT and CDR2 is FQDESV (reference sequence).

V usage is TRBV7-9 and J usage is TRBJ2-7, with a possible D match to TRBD1 (5 bases). V lost 3 bases and J lost 3, with 12 bases in between. Per the germline V gene, CDR1 is SEHNR and CDR2 is FQNEAQ (reference sequence). The CDR3 has 14 residues. The CDR3 protein is CASSFQRTHYEQYF. The CDR3 nucleotides read TGTGCCAGCAGCTTCCAACGGACACACTACGAGCAGTACTTC.

The sample holds one count of this clonotype. The V and J genes are TRBV12-3 or TRBV12-4 and TRBJ1-2, with D unresolved. The CDR3 contains 12 residues. Trimming pared 3 bases from V and 4 bases from J, leaving 6 bases between. CDR3 DNA sequence: TGTGCCAGCAGTTTTGAGAGCTATGGCTACACCTTC. This gives the protein CASSFESYGYTF.

This clonotype was detected only a few times. This chain connects TRBV30 to TRBJ1-2; the D is unclear. The CDR3 has 10 residues. Germline V gene data show CDR1 as GTSNPN and CDR2 as SVGIG (reference sequence). The germline V and J ends were trimmed by 3 bases and 5 bases, with 4 bases remaining between them. The CDR3: CAWRAYGYTF. The CDR3 DNA is TGTGCCTGGAGGGCGTATGGCTACACCTTC.

The chain links TRBV4-2 to TRBJ1-1; D is perhaps TRBD1 (5 bases). The CDR3 totals 18 residues. Trimming left V 0 bases short and J 1 base short, with 18 bases between. In germline, CDR1 is LGHNA, CDR2 YNFKEQ. Here the CDR3 reads CASSQDGMGRYGNTEAFF. The CDR3 coding sequence is TGTGCCAGCAGCCAAGATGGGATGGGACGTTACGGGAACACTGAAGCTTTCTTT.

This clonotype was seen only a few times. This chain uses TRBV28 with TRBJ2-1; D ambiguous. CDR1 is MDHEN, CDR2 SYDVKM, per germline. The germline V and J ends were trimmed by 6 bases and 3 bases, with 12 bases remaining between them. The CDR3 covers 14 residues. As DNA, the CDR3 is TGTGCCAGCAGAGCATCTGCTGACTACAATGAGCAGTTCTTC. Protein sequence: CASRASADYNEQFF.

This clonotype turned up a few times. CDR3 nucleotides: TGCAGTGCTAGAGATATCTTTTCTGAGGGTAGCAATCAGCCCCAGCATTTT. Its protein is CSARDIFSEGSNQPQHF. The chain couples TRBV20-1 to TRBJ1-5; D is unclear. The ends were cut back, 0 bases at V and 0 bases at J, with 15 bases in the middle. The length of the CDR3 is 17 residues. CDR1 is DFQATT and CDR2 is SNEGSKA in the germline V gene (reference sequence).

The V call is TRBV28, the J call TRBJ2-3; 7 positions agree with TRBD2. With V trimmed by 8 bases and J by 0 bases, 8 bases remained unmatched. The CDR3 has 15 residues. The V gene's germline CDR1 is MDHEN and CDR2 SYDVKM. CDR3 sequence reads: CASVTSATSTDTQYF. The CDR3 DNA is TGTGCCAGCGTAACTAGCGCCACTAGCACAGATACGCAGTATTTT. Full variable domain (remainder filled in from reference TRBV28 and TRBJ2-3): DVKVTQSSRYLVKRTGEKVFLECVQDMDHENMFWYRQDPGLGLRLIYFSYDVKMKEKGDIPEGYSVSREKKERFSLILESASTNQTSMYLCASVTSATSTDTQYFGPGTRLTVL.